This T cell receptor beta chain comes out of a study of metastatic and nonmetastatic thyroid tumors. The wider study: Across peripheral blood and tumor or nodule tissue samples taken from malignant and benign thyroid patients, the repertoires were compared with one another. Whole-study results and caveats: Across blood and tumor, TCR beta diversity in malignant thyroid tumors was reportedly significantly higher than in benign nodules.

Worth noting for this clone: Its target is unknown.

After removal of 2 bases from V and 1 base from J, the junction contained 10 bases not matched to a gene. Germline assignment: CDR1 DFQATT and CDR2 SNEGSKA (reference sequence). This CDR3 region has 18 residues. From the PCR reads, TCRdb re-called clones with MiXCR. The repertoire includes roughly 19,000 clones, about 35% of them detected once, and more than 20% sits in the top ten. Thyroid surgery was preceded by no treatment in any patient. Sample: tumor tissue. The origin of this receptor is a female donor with papillary thyroid cancer or a benign thyroid nodule (not recorded which). Some clones in this sample may be carry-over from other donors' samples. The chain uses TRBV20-1 and TRBJ1-5; 11 positions agree with TRBD1. The CDR3 loop is CSARSGTGGTMSNQPQHF. The CDR3 DNA reads TGCAGTGCTAGATCCGGGACAGGGGGAACGATGAGCAATCAGCCCCAGCATTTT.